This TCR beta chain appears in the sequencing data of a study of cytomegalovirus exposure and HLA in healthy donors. Broader study findings: Later analysis indicated greater clonal expansion among HLA-associated TCR beta chains than among equally common other chains.

V lost 0 bases and J lost 8, with 19 bases in between. This CDR3 is built from 16 residues. From germline, CDR1 is SGDLS and CDR2 YYNGEE. The primer mix had 60 Vbeta and 13 Jbeta primers. Clones were read by immunoSEQ multiplex PCR, and TCRdb kept only the in-frame ones, dropping some. Among about 120,000 clones listed, roughly three quarters were seen once. This clone was counted once. The antigen is undetermined. The source is a man younger than 45 in good health and CMV-seropositive. The sequenced material came from PBMCs. The V gene is TRBV9, the J gene TRBJ2-3; D gene ambiguous. CDR3 DNA: TGTGCCAGCAGCGTAGGAGTGAGCTCCGCACTTGGTACGCAGTATTTT. As protein: CASSVGVSSALGTQYF.